Shown below are 10 T cell receptor beta chains from a single sample sequenced in a study of PD-1 blockade in classical Hodgkin lymphoma. The method was immunoSEQ multiplex PCR; TCRdb's version includes in-frame clones alone and lacks a portion of them. The sample yields about 13,000 clones, roughly three quarters seen once. Relapses following autologous stem cell transplantation were seen in all patients, with brentuximab vedotin exposure varying. Through magnetic negative selection, CD8+ T cells were separated from PBMCs that had been thawed. The material sequenced was CD8+ T cells from blood, taken at baseline. These receptors were taken from a human donor with classical Hodgkin lymphoma.

V usage is TRBV2 and J usage is TRBJ2-5; D ambiguous. The end of the DNA fits TRBJ2-7 better, so the J call may be wrong. This CDR3 is built from 14 residues. Germline values: CDR1 SNHLY, CDR2 FYNNEI. The CDR3 region is CASSEQNSPYEQYF. The DNA for the CDR3 is TGTGCCAGCAGTGAGCAAAACAGCCCCTACGAGCAGTACTTC.

This clone came up once. Written as DNA, the CDR3 is TGTGCCAGCAGCTCCCCCGGGGACTACAACACAGATACGCAGTATTTT. This sequence encodes CASSSPGDYNTDTQYF. The V and J genes are TRBV5-6 and TRBJ2-3; 7 bases fit TRBD2. The CDR3 is 16 residues long. Germline V gene lookup returns CDR1 SGHDT and CDR2 YYEEEE. With 3 bases clipped from V and 2 bases from J, the junction kept 9 bases outside the gene matches. Combining the CDR3 with reference TRBV5-6 and TRBJ2-3 gives the whole variable domain DAGVTQSPTHLIKTRGQQVTLRCSPKSGHDTVSWYQQALGQGPQFIFQYYEEEERQRGNFPDRFSGHQFPNYSSELNVNALLLGDSALYLCASSSPGDYNTDTQYFGPGTRLTVL.

This chain uses TRBV27 with TRBJ2-3, with a tentative D call TRBD2 (6 bases). Trimming removed 5 bases from V and 2 bases from J, with 17 bases in between. CDR3 length: 16 amino acids. Germline V gene lookup returns CDR1 MNHEY and CDR2 SMNVEV (reference sequence). CDR3: CASSRNIAEYTDTQYF. DNA for the CDR3: TGTGCCAGCAGTCGGAATATAGCGGAATACACAGATACGCAGTATTTT.

This sequence joins TRBV4-3 and TRBJ1-5; 10 positions agree with TRBD1. V was clipped by 3 bases and J by 4 bases; unmatched bases: 15. The germline V gene encodes CDR1 LGHNA and CDR2 YSLEER. The length of the CDR3 is 19 residues. The CDR3 DNA sequence: TGCGCCAGCAGCCAGGTCGGGACAGGGGAGGGATCGTGGAATCAGCCCCAGCATTTT. It specifies CASSQVGTGEGSWNQPQHF.

The CDR3 sequence: CASSQPGSSYNEQFF. CDR3 in DNA: TGTGCCAGTAGCCAACCAGGCAGCTCCTACAATGAGCAGTTCTTC. This chain joins TRBV19 and TRBJ2-1; D gene uncertain. The V end lost 6 bases, the J end lost 0 bases, and 12 bases lay between the germline ends. The CDR3 loop spans 15 amino acids. Germline loops: CDR1 LNHDA, CDR2 SQIVND (reference sequence).

The chain recombines TRBV9 with TRBJ1-4; TRBD1 might be the D (5 bases). Trimming took 6 bases from V and 7 from J, leaving 13 bases between them. The CDR3 sequence is 13 residues long. Germline V gene sequence: CDR1 SGDLS, CDR2 YYNGEE. The CDR3 sequence: CASTDTRSEKLFF. DNA of the CDR3: TGTGCCAGCACGGACACGCGGAGTGAAAAACTGTTTTTT.

This chain uses TRBV7-6 with TRBJ1-2, with 9 positions matching TRBD1. The germline gives CDR1 SGHVS, CDR2 FNYEAQ. This CDR3 spans 13 amino acids. Germline trimming cut 1 base from V and 7 bases from J; bases unmatched to any gene: 1. The CDR3 region has the DNA TGTGCCAGCAGCTTAGAGACAGGGGGTGGCTACACCTTC. It codes for CASSLETGGGYTF.

This clone was found once. The J gene is TRBJ1-2, the V gene TRBV25-1; D is unresolved. Germline V gene sequence: CDR1 MGHDK, CDR2 SYGVNS. This CDR3 has 13 amino acids. Trimming pared 2 bases from V and 3 bases from J, leaving 7 bases between. The CDR3 here is CASSETPHYGYTF. CDR3 bases: TGTGCCAGCAGTGAAACCCCCCACTATGGCTACACCTTC.

The rearrangement links TRBV7-9 to TRBJ2-7; D might be TRBD1 (6 bases). This CDR3 comprises 14 residues. V lost 4 bases, J lost 4 bases, and 14 bases lay in between. CDR1 SEHNR and CDR2 FQNEAQ come from the germline V gene (reference sequence). The CDR3 loop reads CASSSGTWGYEQYF. CDR3 nucleotide sequence: TGTGCCAGCAGCTCCGGGACATGGGGATACGAGCAGTACTTC. Using reference TRBV7-9 and TRBJ2-7 for the parts outside the CDR3, the full variable domain is DTGVSQNPRHKITKRGQNVTFRCDPISEHNRLYWYRQTLGQGPEFLTYFQNEAQLEKSRLLSDRFSAERPKGSFSTLEIQRTEQGDSAMYLCASSSGTWGYEQYFGPGTRLTVT.

This clone was picked up a small number of times. The CDR3 DNA reads as TGTGCCAGCAGCCAGAACAGGTTGGGTGGTGAAAAACTGTTTTTT. Protein: CASSQNRLGGEKLFF. This chain links TRBV7-3 with TRBJ1-4; a possible D gene is TRBD1 (5 bases). The V end lost 5 bases, the J end lost 7 bases, and 17 bases lay between the germline ends. The CDR3 runs 15 residues. CDR1 and CDR2 (germline): SGHTA, FQGTGA.